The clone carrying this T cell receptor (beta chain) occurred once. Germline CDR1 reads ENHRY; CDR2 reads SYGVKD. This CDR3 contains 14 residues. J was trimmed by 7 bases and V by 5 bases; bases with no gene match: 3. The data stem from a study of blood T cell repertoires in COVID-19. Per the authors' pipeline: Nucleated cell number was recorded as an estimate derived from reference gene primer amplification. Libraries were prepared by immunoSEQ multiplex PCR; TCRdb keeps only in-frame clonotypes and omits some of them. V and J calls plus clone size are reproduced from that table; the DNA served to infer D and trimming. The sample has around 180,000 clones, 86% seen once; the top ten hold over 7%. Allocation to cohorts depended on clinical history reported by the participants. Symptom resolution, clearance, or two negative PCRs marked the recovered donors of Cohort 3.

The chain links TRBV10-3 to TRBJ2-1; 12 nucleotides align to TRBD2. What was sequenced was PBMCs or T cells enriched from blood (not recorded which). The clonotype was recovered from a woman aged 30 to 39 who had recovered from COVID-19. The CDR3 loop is CAISLTSGGNEQFF. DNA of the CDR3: TGTGCCATCAGTCTTACTAGCGGGGGGAATGAGCAGTTCTTC.